The 13 T cell receptor beta chains given below trace back to one sample, sequenced in a study of cytomegalovirus exposure and HLA in healthy donors (dated 2017 in TCRdb). Library method: the immunoSEQ multiplex PCR assay. TCRdb holds this immuneACCESS table with in-frame rearrangements only. Some clones are missing; in checked studies, unresolved V genes explain under half, and the rest has no known cause. The table for this sample lists approximately 160,000 clones; roughly 96% of them were counted only once. Jointly, the top ten make up 0.8% to 1% of the sample. The sequenced sample consisted of PBMCs. Receptor source: a young woman in good health and CMV-seronegative.

The chain links TRBV11-2 to TRBJ1-1; D might be TRBD1 (6 bases). V was shortened by 7 bases and J by 4 bases, with 16 bases between the two germline ends. Per germline, CDR1 SGHAT and CDR2 FQNNGV. The CDR3 extends over 14 amino acids. The CDR3 region is CASKVVGGATEAFF. DNA of the CDR3: TGTGCCAGCAAAGTGGTCGGGGGGGCCACTGAAGCTTTCTTT.

V gene TRBV7-8 combines with J gene TRBJ2-7; a possible D gene is TRBD1 (6 bases). Trimming cost V 3 bases and J 0 bases, with 9 bases left between them. This CDR3 has 14 residues. Germline CDR1 is SGHVS and CDR2 is FQNEAQ. The chain's CDR3 is CASSLTDSSYEQYF. In DNA, the CDR3 is TGTGCCAGCAGCTTGACGGACAGCTCCTACGAGCAGTACTTC.

J is TRBJ1-1 and V is TRBV6-1; D is perhaps TRBD1 (5 bases). Trimming stripped 3 bases from V and 5 bases from J, with 10 bases between. The CDR3 is 13 residues long. CDR1 MNHNS and CDR2 SASEGT come from the germline V gene. The DNA for the CDR3 is TGTGCCAGCAGTGACCAGGGATGGACTGAAGCTTTCTTT. Residues: CASSDQGWTEAFF.

The gene calls are TRBV19 and TRBJ2-7; D is perhaps TRBD2 (6 bases). V dropped 5 bases and J dropped 3 bases, with 17 bases sitting between them. Germline V gene sequence: CDR1 LNHDA, CDR2 SQIVND (reference sequence). CDR3 size: 15 residues. DNA for the CDR3: TGTGCCAGTAGTGTAGGGCCTGGGGGGAACTACGAGCAGTACTTC. It yields the protein CASSVGPGGNYEQYF.

The chain joins TRBV27 to TRBJ2-5, with 8 bases that match TRBD2. The CDR3 runs to 14 residues. V dropped 2 bases and J dropped 4; count of bases not matched to a gene: 3. The germline V gene encodes CDR1 MNHEY and CDR2 SMNVEV (reference sequence). The DNA for the CDR3 is TGTGCCAGCAGTTTAAAGCGGGGGATAGAGACCCAGTACTTC. Its translation: CASSLKRGIETQYF.

The rearrangement links TRBV5-1 to TRBJ1-2; D call uncertain. CDR3 length equals 12 residues. Germline V gene sequence: CDR1 SGHRS, CDR2 YFSETQ. V shed 3 bases and J shed 7 bases, with 10 bases lying between them. This chain's CDR3 is CASSSSSGGYTF. The CDR3, as DNA: TGCGCCAGCAGCTCATCCTCGGGTGGCTACACCTTC.

The chain joins TRBV5-4 to TRBJ2-7; TRBD1 aligns across 9 bases. This CDR3 comprises 14 residues. Germline CDR1 is SGHNT and CDR2 is YYREEE (reference sequence). J gave up 2 bases and V 5 bases, and 5 bases lay outside the gene matches. The CDR3 here is CASSTGGGPYEQYF. CDR3 DNA: TGTGCCAGCAGTACAGGGGGCGGACCCTACGAGCAGTACTTC.

V is TRBV5-6 and J is TRBJ1-6; 10 bases are a match to TRBD1. V gave up 6 bases and J gave up 14 bases; unmatched junction bases: 14. Per the germline V gene, CDR1 is SGHDT and CDR2 is YYEEEE. This CDR3 contains 15 residues. CDR3 protein: CASNPGTGAGGTLHF. CDR3 nucleotides: TGTGCCAGCAACCCCGGGACAGGGGCGGGGGGCACCCTCCACTTT.

The chain has TRBV19 and TRBJ1-2; 7 nucleotides align to TRBD1. Germline trimming cut 8 bases from V and 4 bases from J; bases unmatched to any gene: 7. The V gene's germline CDR1 is LNHDA and CDR2 SQIVND (reference sequence). The CDR3 has 13 amino acids. In DNA form, the CDR3 reads TGTGCCAGTCGTTTGCGGGACAGCTATGGCTACACCTTC. Translated, it gives CASRLRDSYGYTF.

The chain couples TRBV4-2 to TRBJ1-3; weak D call: TRBD1 (6 bases). The CDR3 has 15 residues. Looked up from germline, CDR1 is LGHNA and CDR2 is YNFKEQ. With 7 bases removed from V and 1 base from J, the gap between germline ends came to 14 bases. The CDR3, as DNA: TGTGCCAGCAACTCGCCGACAGGATCTGGAAACACCATATATTTT. Translated: CASNSPTGSGNTIYF.

This clone was picked up one time. The CDR3 nucleotides are TGTGCCAGCAGCCCTGACAGGGTCAATGAGCAGTTCTTC. Translated: CASSPDRVNEQFF. The chain recombines TRBV7-6 with TRBJ2-1; 7 nucleotides align to TRBD1. The CDR3 runs to 13 residues. With V trimmed by 5 bases and J by 6 bases, 4 bases remained unmatched. Per the germline V gene, CDR1 is SGHVS and CDR2 is FNYEAQ.

The chain couples TRBV27 to TRBJ2-2; 8 positions match TRBD2. Germline loops: CDR1 MNHEY, CDR2 SMNVEV (reference sequence). The CDR3 is 15 amino acids. V lost 8 bases, J lost 5 bases, and 10 bases stayed unmatched. The CDR3 loop is CASRWAGGQTGELFF. CDR3 DNA: TGTGCCAGCCGGTGGGCGGGGGGCCAGACCGGGGAGCTGTTTTTT.

V usage is TRBV18 and J usage is TRBJ1-1; the D gene is possibly TRBD1 (6 bases). V was pared by 3 bases and J by 7 bases, with 15 bases between. The CDR3 covers 14 residues. CDR1 is KGHSH, CDR2 LQKENI, per germline. CDR3: CASSPFSEQGEAFF. The DNA of the CDR3 is TGTGCCAGCTCACCCTTTTCTGAACAGGGTGAAGCTTTCTTT.